A single sample is the source of the 14 T cell receptor beta chains below, sequenced in a study of cytomegalovirus exposure and HLA in healthy donors. Vbeta (60) and Jbeta (13) primers were used in the PCR. TCRdb's copy holds only in-frame clones and misses some; the assay was immunoSEQ multiplex PCR. Of about 140,000 clones in the sample, approximately 80% were seen once. Material: PBMCs. Receptors were obtained from a male donor in good health and CMV-seronegative.

This chain uses TRBV11-2 with TRBJ2-2; 7 positions agree with TRBD1. CDR1 and CDR2 from the germline V gene are SGHAT and FQNNGV. The CDR3 spans 17 residues. Trimming took 6 bases from V and 0 from J; bases not matched to a gene: 10. DNA of the CDR3: TGTGCCAGCAGTCTAATCCCAGGGGGTCCGAACACCGGGGAGCTGTTTTTT. Translation gives CASSLIPGGPNTGELFF.

V is TRBV19 and J is TRBJ2-1; possibly TRBD2 for D (6 bases). The CDR3 has 15 amino acids. Trimming shortened V by 2 bases and J by 3 bases, and 11 bases separated the two germline ends. Germline V lookup: CDR1 LNHDA, CDR2 SQIVND (reference sequence). CDR3 region: CASSITGRLYNEQFF. The CDR3 bases are TGTGCCAGTAGTATAACCGGGAGACTCTACAATGAGCAGTTCTTC.

The sample holds one count of this clone. This rearrangement joins TRBV19 to TRBJ1-4; a weak D match, TRBD1 (5 bases). In germline, CDR1 is LNHDA, CDR2 SQIVND (reference sequence). The CDR3 is 15 amino acids. The V gene lost 2 bases and the J gene lost 0 bases, with 7 bases spanning the gap. Written as DNA, the CDR3 is TGTGCCAGTAGTATAAGACAGACAACTAATGAAAAACTGTTTTTT. It specifies CASSIRQTTNEKLFF. The full variable domain, with the rest looked up from reference TRBV19 and TRBJ1-4, is DGGITQSPKYLFRKEGQNVTLSCEQNLNHDAMYWYRQDPGQGLRLIYYSQIVNDFQKGDIAEGYSVSREKKESFPLTVTSAQKNPTAFYLCASSIRQTTNEKLFFGSGTQLSVL.

The chain uses TRBV11-3 and TRBJ2-3, with 8 bases that match TRBD1. From germline, CDR1 is SGHNT and CDR2 YENEEA. The CDR3 runs to 15 residues. Trimming removed 3 bases from V and 1 base from J; junction bases left unmatched: 3. The CDR3 region is CASSLETGGTDTQYF. CDR3 nucleotides: TGTGCCAGCAGCTTGGAGACAGGGGGCACAGATACGCAGTATTTT.

Only one count was recorded for this clone. The chain has TRBV4-2 and TRBJ2-5; 10 bases are a match to TRBD2. V dropped 4 bases and J dropped 2; count of bases not matched to a gene: 4. Per germline, CDR1 LGHNA and CDR2 YNFKEQ. This CDR3 has 15 residues. The DNA of the CDR3 is TGTGCCAGCAGCCGTAGCGGGGGGACGCAAGAGACCCAGTACTTC. Encoded protein: CASSRSGGTQETQYF.

The chain uses TRBV18 and TRBJ2-1, with no clear D. V shed 4 bases and J shed 9 bases, with 10 bases lying between them. Germline V gene lookup returns CDR1 KGHSH and CDR2 LQKENI. There are 12 residues in the CDR3. CDR3 DNA: TGTGCCAGCTCACTTATCAGTGGTGAGCAGTTCTTC. Translation gives CASSLISGEQFF.

The chain recombines TRBV18 with TRBJ1-4, with TRBD1 matching 7 bases. V gave up 0 bases and J gave up 3 bases; unmatched junction bases: 1. The CDR3 runs 15 residues. The V gene's germline CDR1 is KGHSH and CDR2 LQKENI. The CDR3: CASSPPGTANEKLFF. The CDR3 nucleotides are TGTGCCAGCTCACCACCCGGGACAGCTAATGAAAAACTGTTTTTT.

This rearrangement joins TRBV7-3 to TRBJ1-3; 8 bases map to TRBD1. This CDR3 spans 13 amino acids. Trimming at V came to 10 bases and at J to 3 bases, leaving 5 bases not matched to a gene. CDR1 is SGHTA, CDR2 FQGTGA, per germline. The CDR3 loop is CAKQGEHGNTIYF. CDR3 nucleotides: TGTGCCAAACAGGGGGAACATGGAAACACCATATATTTT.

The chain combines TRBV18 with TRBJ2-2, with D hard to call. CDR1 is KGHSH, CDR2 LQKENI, per germline. Between the trimmed V and J ends, which lost 5 bases and 0 bases, there was a span of 10 bases. The CDR3 spans 15 residues. The CDR3 here is CASSFIYPNTGELFF. CDR3 in DNA: TGTGCCAGCTCATTTATCTACCCGAACACCGGGGAGCTGTTTTTT.

This clone was seen more than once but under ten times. The chain has TRBV9 and TRBJ2-5; 9 positions match TRBD1. Germline V gene data show CDR1 as SGDLS and CDR2 as YYNGEE. The CDR3 covers 18 residues. The V gene end was trimmed by 0 bases and the J gene end by 2 bases; junction bases not matched to a gene: 11. The CDR3 loop is CASSVGTGVTMYQETQYF. As DNA, the CDR3 is TGTGCCAGCAGCGTAGGGACAGGGGTCACCATGTATCAAGAGACCCAGTACTTC.

This sequence joins TRBV4-1 and TRBJ1-5; TRBD1 agrees at 8 bases. The CDR3 has 16 residues. CDR1 is MGHRA and CDR2 is YSYEKL in the germline V gene. With 4 bases clipped from V and 4 bases from J, the junction kept 9 bases outside the gene matches. CDR3 bases: TGCGCCAGCAGCCCATTCCCGGACAGGGCTAATCAGCCCCAGCATTTT. Amino acid sequence: CASSPFPDRANQPQHF.

This clone occurred a few times. The chain couples TRBV7-9 to TRBJ1-5; TRBD1 agrees at 7 bases. The CDR3 contains 14 residues. Germline lookup yields CDR1 SEHNR and CDR2 FQNEAQ (reference sequence). The trim removed 5 bases at V and 3 bases at J, leaving 4 bases unmatched. The DNA of the CDR3 is TGTGCCAGCAGCAGTGGGACAGACAATCAGCCCCAGCATTTT. Its translation is CASSSGTDNQPQHF.

The CDR3, as DNA: TGTGCCAGCAGCTTCAAGGGAGGCGCCTACGAGCAGTACTTC. It encodes CASSFKGGAYEQYF. The chain is built from TRBV5-4 and TRBJ2-7; weak D call: TRBD2 (6 bases). Trimming left V 2 bases short and J 2 bases short, with 11 bases between. The CDR3 length is 14 residues. Germline lookup yields CDR1 SGHNT and CDR2 YYREEE (reference sequence).

J is TRBJ2-7 and V is TRBV7-3; 8 nucleotides match TRBD2. Germline V gene sequence: CDR1 SGHTA, CDR2 FQGTGA. J lost 1 base, V lost 2 bases, and 4 bases had no gene match. There are 15 residues in the CDR3. The DNA of the CDR3 is TGTGCCAGCAGCTTAGCTAGCGGGTTGTCCTACGAGCAGTACTTC. As protein: CASSLASGLSYEQYF. Variable domain in full (rest from reference TRBV7-3 and TRBJ2-7): GAGVSQTPSNKVTEKGKYVELRCDPISGHTALYWYRQSLGQGPEFLIYFQGTGAADDSGLPNDRFFAVRPEGSVSTLKIQRTERGDSAVYLCASSLASGLSYEQYFGPGTRLTVT.